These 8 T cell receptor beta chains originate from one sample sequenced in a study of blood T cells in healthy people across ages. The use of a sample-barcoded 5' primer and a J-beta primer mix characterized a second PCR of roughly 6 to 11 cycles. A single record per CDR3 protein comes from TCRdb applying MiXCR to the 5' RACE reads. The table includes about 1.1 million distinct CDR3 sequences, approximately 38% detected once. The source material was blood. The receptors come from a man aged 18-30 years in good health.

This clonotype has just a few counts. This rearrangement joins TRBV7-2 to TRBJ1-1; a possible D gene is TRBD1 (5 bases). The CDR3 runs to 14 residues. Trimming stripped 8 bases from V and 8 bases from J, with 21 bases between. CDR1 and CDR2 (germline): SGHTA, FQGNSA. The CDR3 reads CASETRGRETEAFF. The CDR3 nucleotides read TGTGCCAGCGAAACTAGGGGTAGGGAGACCGAAGCTTTCTTT.

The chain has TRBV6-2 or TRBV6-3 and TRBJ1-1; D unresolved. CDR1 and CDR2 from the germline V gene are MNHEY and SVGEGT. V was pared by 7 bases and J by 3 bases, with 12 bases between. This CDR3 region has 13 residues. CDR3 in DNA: TGTGCCAGCACTGATTACCAGGACACTGAAGCTTTCTTT. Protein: CASTDYQDTEAFF.

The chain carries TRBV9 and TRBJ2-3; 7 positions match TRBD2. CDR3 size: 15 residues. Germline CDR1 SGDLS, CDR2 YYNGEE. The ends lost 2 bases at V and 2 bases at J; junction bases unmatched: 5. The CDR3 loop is CASSVRAGPTDTQYF. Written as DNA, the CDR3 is TGTGCCAGCAGCGTTCGAGCGGGACCCACAGATACGCAGTATTTT. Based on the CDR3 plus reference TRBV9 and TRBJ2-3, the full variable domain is DSGVTQTPKHLITATGQRVTLRCSPRSGDLSVYWYQQSLDQGLQFLIQYYNGEERAKGNILERFSAQQFPDLHSELNLSSLELGDSALYFCASSVRAGPTDTQYFGPGTRLTVL.

In nucleotides, the CDR3 is TGCGCCAGCAGCCAAGATGTGACAGGTTCCACTGAAGCTTTCTTT. Translation: CASSQDVTGSTEAFF. V is TRBV4-3 and J is TRBJ1-1; D possibly corresponds to TRBD1 (6 bases). Trimming removed 0 bases from V and 4 bases from J, with 12 bases in between. This CDR3 is built from 15 residues. CDR1 is LGHNA and CDR2 is YSLEER in the germline V gene.

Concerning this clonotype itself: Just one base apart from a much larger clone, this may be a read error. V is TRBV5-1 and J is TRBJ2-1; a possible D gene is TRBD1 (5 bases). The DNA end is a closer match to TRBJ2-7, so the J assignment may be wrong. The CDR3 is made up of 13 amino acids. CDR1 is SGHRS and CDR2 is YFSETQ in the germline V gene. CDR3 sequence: CASSGYQDNEQYF. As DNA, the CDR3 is TGCGCCAGCAGCGGATATCAGGACAATGAGCAGTACTTC.

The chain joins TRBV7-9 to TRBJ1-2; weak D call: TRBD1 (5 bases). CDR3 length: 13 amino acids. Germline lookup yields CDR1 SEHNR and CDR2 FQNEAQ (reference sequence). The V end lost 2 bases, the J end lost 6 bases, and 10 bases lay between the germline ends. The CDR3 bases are TGTGCCAGCAGCTTATGGCAGGGTAATGGCTACACCTTC. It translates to CASSLWQGNGYTF.

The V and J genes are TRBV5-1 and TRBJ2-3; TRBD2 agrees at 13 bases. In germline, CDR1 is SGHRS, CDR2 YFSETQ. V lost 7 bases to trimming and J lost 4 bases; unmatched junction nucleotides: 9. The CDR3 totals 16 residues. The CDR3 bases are TGCGCCAGCGGACTACTCACTAGCGGGGGGGCAGATACGCAGTATTTT. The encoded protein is CASGLLTSGGADTQYF.

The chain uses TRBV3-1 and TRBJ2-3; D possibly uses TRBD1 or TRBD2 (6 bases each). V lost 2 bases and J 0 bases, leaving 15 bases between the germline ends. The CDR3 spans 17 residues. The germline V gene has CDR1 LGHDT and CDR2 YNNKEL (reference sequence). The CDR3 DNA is TGTGCCAGCAGCCAACGGAGGGGGACAACTAGCACAGATACGCAGTATTTT. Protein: CASSQRRGTTSTDTQYF.